This entry describes one T cell receptor (beta chain). One junction end does not reproduce the germline sequence, and a read error may be involved. Naive CD8 T cells were picked out by sorting for CD8+CD4-CCR7+CD45RA+. This sample was included in a study of molecular identifiers for immune sequencing clone quantification. This CDR3 has 13 amino acids. Germline CDR1 reads DFQATT; CDR2 reads SNEGSKA (reference sequence). TCRdb independently ran MiXCR on the PCR reads; one entry per CDR3 protein. Seen here are about 510,000 distinct CDR3 sequences, about 22% observed once, and the top ten hold around 0.84%.

This sequence was found in a human donor in good health. Some libraries in this study had Jurkat cell RNA spiked in. The chain recombines TRBV20-1 with TRBJ1-2; D uncertain. Sequenced: naive CD8+ T cells from blood, with Jurkat cell RNA spiked in. The subset: FACS-sorted CD8+CD4-CCR7+CD45RA+ naive T cells. CDR3 protein: CSARATNNYGHTF. The CDR3 nucleotides read TGCAGTGCTAGAGCCACAAATAACTATGGCCACACCTTC.